These 24 T cell receptor beta chains share one sample of origin, sequenced in a study of low-dose radiotherapy and immunotherapy resistance in tumors. Noted time point: before trial treatment. The TCRs were subjected to amplification over around 19 PCR cycles employing a constant-region primer in conjunction with a V-primer adapter. TCRdb called the reads again in MiXCR, with one record for every CDR3 protein. The data show fewer than 60,000 distinct CDR3 sequences, with 10% to 15% seen just once and 5.5% to 8% held by the top ten. The sequencing used PBMCs, collected before treatment. These receptors all come from a female donor with ovarian cancer.

There are many counts of this clonotype. The CDR3 DNA is TGTGCCAGCAGTTTAGAGGGCCAGGGGCCAGCTTTCTTT. The encoded protein is CASSLEGQGPAFF. V gene TRBV28 combines with J gene TRBJ1-1; TRBD1 might be the D (6 bases). Deletions cut 2 bases from V and 10 bases from J, with 14 bases between. The CDR3 covers 13 residues. Germline V gene lookup returns CDR1 MDHEN and CDR2 SYDVKM.

This clonotype was observed many times. The chain couples TRBV11-2 to TRBJ2-5; TRBD1 matches 7 bases. The germline V gene encodes CDR1 SGHAT and CDR2 FQNNGV. This CDR3 has 15 amino acids. After removal of 5 bases from V and 3 bases from J, the junction contained 9 bases not matched to a gene. The CDR3 sequence is CASSPGQVPEETQYF. The CDR3 DNA reads as TGTGCCAGCAGCCCAGGACAGGTTCCGGAAGAGACCCAGTACTTC. The variable domain in full, with the rest retrieved from reference TRBV11-2 and TRBJ2-5, is EAGVAQSPRYKIIEKRQSVAFWCNPISGHATLYWYQQILGQGPKLLIQFQNNGVVDDSQLPKDRFSAERLKGVDSTLKIQPAKLEDSAVYLCASSPGQVPEETQYFGPGTRLLVL.

This clonotype was observed at least ten times. The chain links TRBV6-6 to TRBJ1-2; D gene unclear. Per the germline V gene, CDR1 is MNHNY and CDR2 is SVGAGI (reference sequence). V was pared by 7 bases and J by 4 bases, with 7 bases between. The CDR3 extends over 11 amino acids. CDR3 amino acids: CASTTSYGYTF. The CDR3 nucleotides read TGTGCCAGCACGACCTCCTATGGCTACACCTTC.

As concerns this clonotype: This sequence is one base from a far larger clone and is likely a read error. The chain uses TRBV13 and TRBJ2-1; possible D gene TRBD1, 6 bases. V dropped 5 bases and J dropped 4 bases, with 12 bases sitting between them. The CDR3 consists of 14 residues. Germline lookup yields CDR1 PRHDT and CDR2 FYEKMQ (reference sequence). The CDR3 spells CASSPLDSYNEQFF. In DNA form, the CDR3 reads TGTGCCAGCAGCCCGTTGGACAGTTACAATGAGCAGTTCTTC.

This clonotype was counted ten times or more. The chain couples TRBV30 to TRBJ2-2; no clear D gene. Germline CDR1 is GTSNPN and CDR2 is SVGIG (reference sequence). V was shortened by 0 bases and J by 0 bases, with 5 bases between the two germline ends. This CDR3 contains 14 residues. CDR3 nucleotides: TGTGCCTGGAGTGTACTCACGAACACCGGGGAGCTGTTTTTT. As protein: CAWSVLTNTGELFF.

In this sample, this clonotype turned up many times. This chain uses TRBV4-1 with TRBJ2-7; TRBD2 agrees at 9 bases. Trimming removed 0 bases from V and 2 bases from J; junction bases left unmatched: 2. The CDR3 has 15 amino acids. Germline CDR1 reads MGHRA; CDR2 reads YSYEKL. The CDR3 is CASSQELAGPYEQYF. Written as DNA, the CDR3 is TGCGCCAGCAGCCAAGAGCTAGCGGGACCCTACGAGCAGTACTTC.

This clonotype appeared many times. The J gene is TRBJ2-7, the V gene TRBV5-1; 11 nucleotides align to TRBD1. The J segment lost 3 bases and the V segment lost 3 bases, leaving 8 bases of the junction unmatched. Germline V gene sequence: CDR1 SGHRS, CDR2 YFSETQ. The CDR3 sequence is 16 residues long. CDR3 region: CASSSNRGTGGYEQYF. The CDR3, as DNA: TGCGCCAGCAGCTCCAACCGGGGGACAGGGGGCTACGAGCAGTACTTC.

At least ten counts were recorded for this clonotype. The gene calls are TRBV7-6 and TRBJ2-3; D ambiguous. V lost 4 bases and J lost 0, with 11 bases in between. The CDR3 contains 15 residues. The germline V gene encodes CDR1 SGHVS and CDR2 FNYEAQ. The CDR3 nucleotides are TGTGCCAGCAGCTCACAGCAAGTTAGCACAGATACGCAGTATTTT. It is translated as CASSSQQVSTDTQYF.

This clonotype was seen many times. The V call is TRBV30, the J call TRBJ2-7; 8 nucleotides align to TRBD1. Germline V gene sequence: CDR1 GTSNPN, CDR2 SVGIG (reference sequence). The trim removed 3 bases at V and 2 bases at J, leaving 9 bases unmatched. The CDR3 contains 15 residues. The CDR3 here is CAWRTDRGETYEQYF. Written as DNA, the CDR3 is TGTGCCTGGAGAACTGACAGGGGAGAAACCTACGAGCAGTACTTC.

In its sample, this clonotype was seen a few times. This probably arose from a read error, given a far larger clone one base away. This rearrangement joins TRBV5-6 to TRBJ2-7, with D perhaps assigned TRBD1 or TRBD2 (6 bases each). This CDR3 contains 18 residues. Trimming took off 0 bases at V and 7 bases at J, with 26 bases between the two ends. Germline V gene data show CDR1 as SGHDT and CDR2 as YYEEEE. CDR3: CASSLGADLGGLSYEQYF. The CDR3 nucleotides read TGTGCCAGCAGCTTGGGGGCGGACCTGGGGGGCCTCAGCTATGAGCAGTACTTC.

This clonotype was picked up many times. The V and J genes are TRBV28 and TRBJ1-1; no clear D. Trimming removed 5 bases from V and 10 bases from J, with 11 bases in between. The CDR3 length is 11 residues. The V gene's germline CDR1 is MDHEN and CDR2 SYDVKM. Here the CDR3 DNA reads TGTGCCAGCAGTACCGTGTATCCAGCTTTCTTT. Amino acid sequence: CASSTVYPAFF.

This clonotype showed up just a few times. The chain couples TRBV5-1 to TRBJ2-1; maybe TRBD1 (6 bases). V lost 3 bases to trimming and J lost 1 base, with 17 bases between them. There are 17 residues in the CDR3. Germline CDR1 is SGHRS and CDR2 is YFSETQ. The CDR3 protein is CASSSADFTGSYNEQFF. In DNA form, the CDR3 reads TGCGCCAGCAGCTCGGCGGACTTTACAGGGTCCTACAATGAGCAGTTCTTC.

This clonotype appeared many times. The chain carries TRBV27 and TRBJ2-7; D may be TRBD1 or TRBD2 (5 bases each). Germline lookup yields CDR1 MNHEY and CDR2 SMNVEV (reference sequence). Trimming took off 8 bases at V and 0 bases at J, with 17 bases between the two ends. This CDR3 has 15 residues. The CDR3 bases are TGTGCCAGCGGACCTCGGGACGGAGGCTCCTACGAGCAGTACTTC. The encoded protein is CASGPRDGGSYEQYF.

This clonotype was recorded many times. The chain recombines TRBV12-3 or TRBV12-4 with TRBJ2-7; TRBD1 matches 7 bases. The ends lost 4 bases at V and 4 bases at J; junction bases unmatched: 10. The length of the CDR3 is 15 residues. CDR3 loop: CASSSGPGTAYEQYF. The CDR3 DNA reads as TGTGCCAGCAGTTCCGGTCCCGGGACAGCTTACGAGCAGTACTTC.

This clonotype has just a few counts. The chain has TRBV2 and TRBJ2-7; 8 positions agree with TRBD1. V lost 6 bases, J lost 2 bases, and 9 bases stayed unmatched. CDR3 length equals 15 residues. Germline V lookup: CDR1 SNHLY, CDR2 FYNNEI. CDR3 in DNA: TGTGCCAGCAGAGCAGACAGGGGTAGGACCTACGAGCAGTACTTC. Encoded protein: CASRADRGRTYEQYF.

The J gene is TRBJ1-4, the V gene TRBV2, with D unresolved. Trimming cost V 3 bases and J 8 bases, with 16 bases left between them. Germline V gives CDR1 SNHLY, CDR2 FYNNEI. CDR3 length: 15 residues. CDR3 DNA sequence: TGTGCCAGCAGTGACGGGGTCCGAGTTAGCGAAAAACTGTTTTTT. This translates into CASSDGVRVSEKLFF.

This clonotype was seen a single time. Here the CDR3 DNA reads TGCGCCAGCAGTATCGGGGGCACTGAAGCTTTCTTT. It codes for CASSIGGTEAFF. The chain joins TRBV5-1 to TRBJ1-1, with D maybe TRBD1 (5 bases). This CDR3 is 12 amino acids long. Germline CDR1 and CDR2: SGHRS and YFSETQ. V lost 5 bases, J lost 4 bases, and 9 bases lay in between.

This clonotype was seen repeatedly, ten times or more. This rearrangement joins TRBV12-3 or TRBV12-4 to TRBJ2-1; 8 nucleotides align to TRBD2. The V segment lost 0 bases and the J segment 7 bases; nucleotides outside the gene matches: 2. The CDR3 runs 14 residues. This CDR3 is CASSLASGVNEQFF. CDR3 in DNA: TGTGCCAGCAGTTTAGCTAGCGGGGTAAATGAGCAGTTCTTC.

This clonotype has a count of ten or more. The CDR3 protein is CASSQLGLNTEAFF. The CDR3 nucleotides are TGTGCCAGCTCACAACTAGGGCTGAACACTGAAGCTTTCTTT. V and J are TRBV18 and TRBJ1-1, with D uncertain. The CDR3 has 14 amino acids. Germline loops: CDR1 KGHSH, CDR2 LQKENI. V was clipped by 4 bases and J by 0 bases, with 9 bases between them.

This clonotype was seen ten or more times. The chain joins TRBV6-1 to TRBJ1-1, with unresolved D. This CDR3 comprises 12 residues. Trimming shortened V by 4 bases and J by 1 base, and 4 bases separated the two germline ends. CDR1 is MNHNS, CDR2 SASEGT, per germline. CDR3 sequence (DNA): TGTGCCAGCAGTGTAAAGAACACTGAAGCTTTCTTT. It translates to CASSVKNTEAFF.

This clonotype was seen ten or more times. CDR3 loop: CASSYTGGSEKLFF. DNA for the CDR3: TGCGCCAGCAGCTATACAGGGGGGAGTGAAAAACTGTTTTTT. The chain combines TRBV5-1 with TRBJ1-4; 8 bases line up with TRBD1. V lost 3 bases to trimming and J lost 7 bases; unmatched junction nucleotides: 5. CDR3 length: 14 amino acids. Germline V lookup: CDR1 SGHRS, CDR2 YFSETQ.

This clonotype showed up many times. This chain links TRBV11-2 with TRBJ2-7; TRBD1 might be the D (6 bases). Trimming took 8 bases from V and 2 from J, leaving 19 bases between them. The CDR3 spans 15 residues. The germline CDR1 and CDR2 sequences are SGHAT and FQNNGV. CDR3 in DNA: TGTGCCAGCCGAAAGCCCGGCAGGGGACCCTACGAGCAGTACTTC. As protein: CASRKPGRGPYEQYF.

This clonotype was counted ten times or more. The chain employs TRBV20-1 and TRBJ2-2; D call uncertain. CDR1 is DFQATT and CDR2 is SNEGSKA in the germline V gene (reference sequence). The ends were cut back, 2 bases at V and 5 bases at J, with 9 bases in the middle. This CDR3 has 13 residues. The CDR3 bases are TGCAGTGCTAGACAGTCCCAAACCGGGGAGCTGTTTTTT. It codes for CSARQSQTGELFF.

This clonotype came up many times. J is TRBJ2-3 and V is TRBV29-1; 9 nucleotides align to TRBD2. V gave up 6 bases and J gave up 10 bases; unmatched junction bases: 14. CDR1 and CDR2 (germline): SQVTM, ANQGSEA. The CDR3 loop spans 14 amino acids. The CDR3, as DNA: TGCAGCGTAAGACTAGCGGACCCCCGTGGTTCGCAGTATTTT. Amino acid sequence: CSVRLADPRGSQYF.